One sample yielded the 10 T cell receptor beta chains listed below, sequenced in a study of cytomegalovirus exposure and HLA in healthy donors. PCR primers comprised 60 Vbeta and 13 Jbeta primers. Data came from immunoSEQ multiplex PCR; TCRdb stores just in-frame clones and leaves some out. Of approximately 290,000 clones listed, about 80% are singletons. Input material: PBMCs. The receptor source for this set is a girl between 2 and 10 years old in good health and CMV-seronegative.

This rearrangement joins TRBV19 to TRBJ2-7; 10 nucleotides agree with TRBD1. V dropped 5 bases and J dropped 2; count of bases not matched to a gene: 3. Germline loops: CDR1 LNHDA, CDR2 SQIVND (reference sequence). The CDR3 runs to 14 residues. This CDR3 is CASSPGQGAYEQYF. Here the CDR3 DNA reads TGTGCCAGTAGTCCCGGACAGGGGGCCTACGAGCAGTACTTC. The whole variable domain, remainder taken from reference TRBV19 and TRBJ2-7, is DGGITQSPKYLFRKEGQNVTLSCEQNLNHDAMYWYRQDPGQGLRLIYYSQIVNDFQKGDIAEGYSVSREKKESFPLTVTSAQKNPTAFYLCASSPGQGAYEQYFGPGTRLTVT.

This rearrangement joins TRBV19 to TRBJ2-7; tentatively, D is TRBD2 (6 bases). Germline-derived CDR1 and CDR2 are LNHDA and SQIVND (reference sequence). Trimming stripped 7 bases from V and 2 bases from J, with 15 bases between. The CDR3 has 14 amino acids. Here the CDR3 DNA reads TGTGCCAGTATAACGCTAGCGCGAACCTACGAGCAGTACTTC. Translated, it gives CASITLARTYEQYF.

The genes are TRBV7-9 and TRBJ1-5; D not certain. The CDR3 is 13 residues long. With 3 bases removed from V and 5 bases from J, the gap between germline ends came to 8 bases. CDR1 is SEHNR, CDR2 FQNEAQ, per germline (reference sequence). The CDR3 reads CASSFSFDQPQHF. CDR3 in DNA: TGTGCCAGCAGCTTTAGTTTCGATCAGCCCCAGCATTTT.

V usage is TRBV19 and J usage is TRBJ1-1; 8 nucleotides match TRBD1. V dropped 6 bases and J dropped 10; count of bases not matched to a gene: 4. Germline loops: CDR1 LNHDA, CDR2 SQIVND (reference sequence). The CDR3 runs 11 residues. CDR3 sequence: CASRTGARAFF. The CDR3 DNA is TGTGCCAGTAGGACAGGGGCCCGAGCTTTCTTT.

This sequence joins TRBV5-4 and TRBJ2-7; 8 bases align to TRBD1. After removal of 3 bases from V and 3 bases from J, the junction contained 8 bases not matched to a gene. Germline CDR1 and CDR2: SGHNT and YYREEE (reference sequence). This CDR3 has 15 residues. CDR3 DNA: TGTGCCAGCAGCTCGAGACAGGGGAGCCTCTACGAGCAGTACTTC. Protein sequence: CASSSRQGSLYEQYF.

The rearrangement uses TRBV27 and TRBJ2-1; a possible D gene is TRBD2 (7 bases). This CDR3 contains 14 residues. CDR1 MNHEY and CDR2 SMNVEV come from the germline V gene (reference sequence). Trimming took 4 bases from V and 7 from J, leaving 14 bases between them. Here the CDR3 reads CASSYGGAQNEQFF. The CDR3 DNA is TGTGCCAGCAGTTATGGGGGGGCCCAAAATGAGCAGTTCTTC.

The chain combines TRBV7-9 with TRBJ1-2; TRBD1 agrees at 9 bases. V shed 2 bases, J shed 3 bases, and the junction held 7 bases outside the gene matches. Germline V lookup: CDR1 SEHNR, CDR2 FQNEAQ (reference sequence). The CDR3 is 16 amino acids. The chain's CDR3 is CASSLWGTGIHYGYTF. The CDR3 DNA follows: TGTGCCAGCAGCTTATGGGGGACAGGGATCCACTATGGCTACACCTTC.

The chain is built from TRBV10-1 and TRBJ2-7; 12 nucleotides line up with TRBD2. V lost 7 bases to trimming and J lost 2 bases; unmatched junction nucleotides: 6. Germline CDR1 and CDR2: WNHNN and SYGVQD (reference sequence). This CDR3 is 15 amino acids long. In nucleotides, the CDR3 is TGCGCCAGCAACGCCCTAGCGGGGGGGCCCTACGAGCAGTACTTC. Translating it yields CASNALAGGPYEQYF.

This clone was counted only a few times. V gene TRBV5-1 combines with J gene TRBJ2-1, with 11 nucleotides matching TRBD2. CDR1 is SGHRS and CDR2 is YFSETQ in the germline V gene. The CDR3 extends over 15 amino acids. V shed 0 bases, J shed 6 bases, and the junction held 2 bases outside the gene matches. The CDR3 DNA reads as TGCGCCAGCAGCTTGGATAGCGGGAGGGCCAATGAGCAGTTCTTC. Residues: CASSLDSGRANEQFF. The whole variable domain, filled in from reference TRBV5-1 and TRBJ2-1, reads KAGVTQTPRYLIKTRGQQVTLSCSPISGHRSVSWYQQTPGQGLQFLFEYFSETQRNKGNFPGRFSGRQFSNSRSEMNVSTLELGDSALYLCASSLDSGRANEQFFGPGTRLTVL.

The chain employs TRBV6-4 and TRBJ1-6; the match to TRBD1 covers 10 bases. Losses at the gene ends were 3 bases for V and 10 bases for J; bases not matched to a gene: 3. This CDR3 has 14 amino acids. Germline lookup yields CDR1 MRHNA and CDR2 SNTAGT. DNA for the CDR3: TGTGCCAGCAGTGAGACAGGGGGCGGGTCACCCCTCCACTTT. It yields the protein CASSETGGGSPLHF.